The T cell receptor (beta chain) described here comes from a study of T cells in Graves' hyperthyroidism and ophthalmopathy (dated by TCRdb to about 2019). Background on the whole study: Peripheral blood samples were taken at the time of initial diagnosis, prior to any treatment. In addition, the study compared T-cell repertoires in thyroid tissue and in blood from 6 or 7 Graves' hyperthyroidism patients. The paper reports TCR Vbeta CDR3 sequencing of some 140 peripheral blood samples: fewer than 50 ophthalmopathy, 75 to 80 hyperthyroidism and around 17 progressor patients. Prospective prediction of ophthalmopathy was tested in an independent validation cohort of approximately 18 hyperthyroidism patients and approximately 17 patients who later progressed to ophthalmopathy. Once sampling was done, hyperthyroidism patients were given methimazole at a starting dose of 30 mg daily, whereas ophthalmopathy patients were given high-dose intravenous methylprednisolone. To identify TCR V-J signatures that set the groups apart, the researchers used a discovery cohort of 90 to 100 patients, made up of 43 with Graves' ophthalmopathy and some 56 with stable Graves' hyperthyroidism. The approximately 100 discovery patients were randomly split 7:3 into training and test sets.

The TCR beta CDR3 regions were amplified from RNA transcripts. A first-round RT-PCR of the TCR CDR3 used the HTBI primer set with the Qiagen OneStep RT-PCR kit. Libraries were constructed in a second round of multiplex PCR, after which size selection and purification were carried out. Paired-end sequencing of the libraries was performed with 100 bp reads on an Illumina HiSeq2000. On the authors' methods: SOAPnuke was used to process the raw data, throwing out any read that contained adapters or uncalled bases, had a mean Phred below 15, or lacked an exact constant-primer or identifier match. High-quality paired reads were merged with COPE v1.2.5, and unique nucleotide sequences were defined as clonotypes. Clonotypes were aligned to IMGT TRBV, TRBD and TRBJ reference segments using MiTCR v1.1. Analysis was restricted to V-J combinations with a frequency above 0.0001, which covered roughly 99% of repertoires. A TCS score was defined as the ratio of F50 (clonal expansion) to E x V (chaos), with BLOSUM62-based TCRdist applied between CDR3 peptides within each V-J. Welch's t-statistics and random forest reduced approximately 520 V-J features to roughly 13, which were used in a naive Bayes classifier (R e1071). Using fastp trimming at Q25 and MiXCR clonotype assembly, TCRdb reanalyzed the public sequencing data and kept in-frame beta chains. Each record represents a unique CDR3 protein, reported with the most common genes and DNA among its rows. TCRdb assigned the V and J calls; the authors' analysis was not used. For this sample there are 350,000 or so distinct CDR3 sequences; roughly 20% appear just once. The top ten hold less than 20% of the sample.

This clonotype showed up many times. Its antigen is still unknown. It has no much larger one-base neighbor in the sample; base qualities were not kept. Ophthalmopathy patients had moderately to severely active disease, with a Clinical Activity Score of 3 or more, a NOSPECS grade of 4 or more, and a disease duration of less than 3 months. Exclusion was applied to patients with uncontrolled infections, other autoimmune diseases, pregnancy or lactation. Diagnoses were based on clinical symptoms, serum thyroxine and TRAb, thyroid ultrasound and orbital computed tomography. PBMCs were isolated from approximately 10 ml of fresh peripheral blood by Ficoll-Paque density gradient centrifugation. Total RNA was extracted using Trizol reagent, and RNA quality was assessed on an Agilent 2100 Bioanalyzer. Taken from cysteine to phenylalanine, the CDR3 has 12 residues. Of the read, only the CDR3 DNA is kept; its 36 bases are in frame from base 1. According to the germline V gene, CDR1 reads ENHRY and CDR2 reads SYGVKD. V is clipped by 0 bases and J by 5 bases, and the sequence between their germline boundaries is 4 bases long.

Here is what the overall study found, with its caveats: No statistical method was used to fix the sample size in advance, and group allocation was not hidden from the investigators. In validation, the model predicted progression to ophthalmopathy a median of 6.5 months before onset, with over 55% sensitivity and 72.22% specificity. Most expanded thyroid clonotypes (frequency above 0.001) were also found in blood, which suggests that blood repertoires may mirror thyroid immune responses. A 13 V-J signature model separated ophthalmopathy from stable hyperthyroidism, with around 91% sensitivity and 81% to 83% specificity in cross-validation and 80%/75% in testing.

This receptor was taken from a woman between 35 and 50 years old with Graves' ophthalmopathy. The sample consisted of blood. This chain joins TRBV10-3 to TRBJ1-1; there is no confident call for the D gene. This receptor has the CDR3 CAISESETEAFF. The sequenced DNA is TGTGCCATCAGTGAGTCGGAGACTGAAGCTTTCTTT.